What follows describes a single TCR beta chain. The antigen is unknown. CDR1 MGHRA and CDR2 YSYEKL come from the germline V gene. The CDR3 totals 17 residues. The germline V and J ends were trimmed by 0 bases and 0 bases, with 11 bases remaining between them. This specimen comes from a study of shared clonotypes between healthy human individuals. Overall study results and limits: Estimated richness values were generally larger in naive subsets than in memory subsets.

Each cell subset's genomic DNA was divided evenly among several immunoSEQ plates. Under the authors' procedure: Junction-only sequences without quality scores were provided by ImmunoSEQ, so filtering was different. Some clones are missing from TCRdb's copy, which holds only in-frame ones; the method was immunoSEQ multiplex PCR. V, J and clone size are those of that table, while D and trimming were read from the DNA. The sample records just over 2,000,000 clones, roughly 95% being singletons. Sequencing was carried out using naive CD4+ T cells sorted from blood. Subset of the sample: CD45RA+ positively selected. The receptor comes from a man between 18 and 29 years old in good health. This chain joins TRBV4-1 and TRBJ2-2, with TRBD2 as a possible D gene (5 bases). DNA of the CDR3: TGCGCCAGCAGCCAAGATCTAAGCGGTGCGAACACCGGGGAGCTGTTTTTT. This sequence encodes CASSQDLSGANTGELFF.